Presented here are 24 T cell receptor beta chains from one specimen sequenced in a study of blood T cell repertoires in COVID-19. TCRdb's table, derived via immunoSEQ multiplex PCR, lists solely in-frame clones and lacks some. This table holds around 190,000 clones, 70% to 90% found once. The sequenced sample consisted of peripheral blood. The receptors here all came from a man aged 45-65 years with COVID-19, enrolled during active disease.

The chain employs TRBV27 and TRBJ2-3, with a possible D match to TRBD1 (5 bases). V was cut by 5 bases and J by 1 base, with 13 bases left in between. This CDR3 has 15 residues. The V gene's germline CDR1 is MNHEY and CDR2 SMNVEV (reference sequence). CDR3 sequence: CASSLTVTGTDTQYF. For the CDR3, the DNA is TGTGCCAGCAGTCTGACAGTCACGGGCACAGATACGCAGTATTTT.

This rearrangement joins TRBV23-1 to TRBJ2-3; D is unclear. TRBV23-1 is identified as an open reading frame with a role that is uncertain. This CDR3 has 14 residues. V gave up 4 bases and J gave up 3 bases, with 11 bases separating them. The chain's CDR3 is CASSLYGGTDTQYF. The CDR3 bases are TGCGCCAGCAGTCTGTACGGTGGTACAGATACGCAGTATTTT.

This clone was observed once. V and J are TRBV7-6 and TRBJ1-2; 11 positions match TRBD1. The V and J ends lost 1 base and 8 bases, in that order; junction bases with no gene match: 9. Germline CDR1 reads SGHVS; CDR2 reads FNYEAQ. CDR3 size: 16 residues. The CDR3 region has the DNA TGTGCCAGCAGCTTAGATGGCCATGGGACAGGGGGAGGCTACACCTTC. Protein sequence: CASSLDGHGTGGGYTF.

This sequence joins TRBV6-5 and TRBJ1-2; D possibly corresponds to TRBD1 (5 bases). Germline V gives CDR1 MNHEY, CDR2 SVGAGI. Trimming left V 2 bases short and J 5 bases short, with 9 bases between. This CDR3 has 13 amino acids. This chain's CDR3 is CASSYDSLYGYTF. Here the CDR3 DNA reads TGTGCCAGCAGTTACGACAGCCTTTATGGCTACACCTTC.

The rearrangement joins TRBV30 to TRBJ2-7; 7 positions agree with TRBD1. V was pared by 4 bases and J by 1 base, with 10 bases of the junction left unmatched. Germline V gene data show CDR1 as GTSNPN and CDR2 as SVGIG (reference sequence). CDR3 length: 15 residues. CDR3 protein: CAWTLGRGISYEQYF. The DNA of the CDR3 is TGTGCCTGGACTTTGGGCAGGGGGATTTCCTACGAGCAGTACTTC.

The count of this clone is one. The V call is TRBV7-2, the J call TRBJ1-2; no clear D. CDR1 SGHTA and CDR2 FQGNSA come from the germline V gene. V was clipped by 4 bases and J by 4 bases, with 7 bases between them. The CDR3 is 12 residues long. Here the CDR3 reads CASSSSGYGYTF. The CDR3, as DNA: TGTGCCAGCAGCTCCTCAGGCTATGGCTACACCTTC.

The rearrangement links TRBV19 to TRBJ2-7, with 9 bases lining up with TRBD1. With V trimmed by 3 bases and J by 7 bases, 7 bases remained unmatched. The CDR3 covers 14 residues. The germline gives CDR1 LNHDA, CDR2 SQIVND (reference sequence). CDR3 DNA sequence: TGTGCCAGTAGTATCTGGACAGGGGATGAAGAGCAGTACTTC. Translated: CASSIWTGDEEQYF.

This chain uses TRBV23-1 with TRBJ2-2; 8 bases align to TRBD2. TRBV23-1 falls under the ORF class, with uncertain function. The CDR3 totals 20 residues. After removal of 4 bases from V and 6 bases from J, the junction contained 22 bases not matched to a gene. CDR3 region: CASSPRGVFIAGSPAGELFF. Written as DNA, the CDR3 is TGCGCCAGCAGTCCAAGGGGGGTATTTATAGCGGGGTCCCCCGCCGGGGAGCTGTTTTTT.

The chain uses TRBV19 and TRBJ2-4, with TRBD2 identical over 8 bases. With 4 bases clipped from V and 1 base from J, the junction kept 12 bases outside the gene matches. The germline V gene has CDR1 LNHDA and CDR2 SQIVND (reference sequence). The CDR3 consists of 18 residues. CDR3 residues: CASSTRTSSSRAKNIQYF. CDR3 DNA sequence: TGTGCCAGTAGTACCAGGACTAGCAGCAGTCGGGCCAAAAACATTCAGTACTTC.

The genes are TRBV9 and TRBJ2-5, with TRBD2 matching 8 bases. The CDR3 totals 16 residues. The V segment lost 2 bases and the J segment 0 bases; nucleotides outside the gene matches: 6. Germline CDR1 SGDLS, CDR2 YYNGEE. For the CDR3, the DNA is TGTGCCAGCAGCGTTGGGAGCGGGGGTCACCAAGAGACCCAGTACTTC. Residues: CASSVGSGGHQETQYF.

The rearrangement links TRBV7-8 to TRBJ2-3; 11 positions agree with TRBD1. Trimming took 4 bases from V and 1 from J; bases not matched to a gene: 7. Germline values: CDR1 SGHVS, CDR2 FQNEAQ. The CDR3 is made up of 17 amino acids. The CDR3 DNA follows: TGTGCCAGCAGCTGGACAGGGGGCCGTTTTGGCACAGATACGCAGTATTTT. It is translated as CASSWTGGRFGTDTQYF. Drawing the rest from reference TRBV7-8 and TRBJ2-3, the complete variable domain is GAGVSQSPRYKVAKRGQDVALRCDPISGHVSLFWYQQALGQGPEFLTYFQNEAQLDKSGLPSDRFFAERPEGSVSTLKIQRTQQEDSAVYLCASSWTGGRFGTDTQYFGPGTRLTVL.

The chain has TRBV7-9 and TRBJ1-4, with 9 bases matching TRBD1. V was clipped by 9 bases and J by 10 bases; unmatched bases: 9. The CDR3 loop spans 13 amino acids. Germline values: CDR1 SEHNR, CDR2 FQNEAQ (reference sequence). CDR3 nucleotides: TGTGCCAGTAAGGGACAGGGCGTCGGAAAACTGTTTTTT. This translates into CASKGQGVGKLFF.

The rearrangement joins TRBV5-4 to TRBJ2-3, with 10 nucleotides matching TRBD1. The germline CDR1 and CDR2 sequences are SGHNT and YYREEE (reference sequence). The CDR3 length is 15 residues. After removal of 3 bases from V and 5 bases from J, the junction contained 6 bases not matched to a gene. CDR3 DNA: TGTGCCAGCAGCTCCTTCGGGACAGGGGTAGATACGCAGTATTTT. This codes for CASSSFGTGVDTQYF.

The chain links TRBV30 to TRBJ1-4; 9 positions match TRBD1. The CDR3 consists of 13 residues. The V segment lost 6 bases and the J segment 6 bases; nucleotides outside the gene matches: 5. CDR1 and CDR2 from the germline V gene are GTSNPN and SVGIG (reference sequence). The CDR3 reads CACLQGADEKLFF. CDR3 sequence (DNA): TGTGCCTGTCTACAGGGGGCGGATGAAAAACTGTTTTTT.

V gene TRBV24-1 combines with J gene TRBJ2-2, with TRBD1 as a possible D gene (5 bases). This CDR3 comprises 14 residues. Germline-derived CDR1 and CDR2 are KGHDR and SFDVKD. V lost 5 bases and J lost 4, with 10 bases in between. In DNA form, the CDR3 reads TGTGCCACCAGTGCAACTGGGGCCACCGGGGAGCTGTTTTTT. The encoded protein is CATSATGATGELFF.

The chain couples TRBV10-3 to TRBJ2-5, with D possibly being TRBD1 (6 bases). This CDR3 spans 16 amino acids. V lost 4 bases to trimming and J lost 5 bases, with 20 bases between them. Germline CDR1 reads ENHRY; CDR2 reads SYGVKD. CDR3 region: CAISVVGTTKGETQYF. CDR3 coding DNA: TGTGCCATCAGTGTAGTCGGGACAACAAAGGGGGAGACCCAGTACTTC.

The DNA for the CDR3 is TGTGCTAGTGGTTTGGTTTTCGCCGGGACAGGGGTGAATTCCTACAATGAGCAGTTCTTC. It yields the protein CASGLVFAGTGVNSYNEQFF. This chain connects TRBV12-5 to TRBJ2-1; 10 bases match TRBD1. The CDR3 loop spans 20 amino acids. V lost 0 bases, J lost 1 base, and 12 bases stayed unmatched. Germline CDR1 is LGHNT and CDR2 is FRNRAP.

The rearrangement joins TRBV5-8 to TRBJ2-3; D remains unclear. The V gene lost 4 bases and the J gene lost 3 bases, with 3 bases spanning the gap. The CDR3 extends over 11 amino acids. Looked up from germline, CDR1 is SGHTS and CDR2 is YDEGEE. As DNA, the CDR3 is TGTGCCAGCAGCATAACAGATACGCAGTATTTT. This encodes CASSITDTQYF.

This sequence joins TRBV5-4 and TRBJ2-2; a weak D match, TRBD1 (5 bases). This CDR3 region has 16 residues. V was pared by 3 bases and J by 6 bases, with 18 bases between. Germline V lookup: CDR1 SGHNT, CDR2 YYREEE (reference sequence). Here the CDR3 reads CASSYTQGSTPGELFF. DNA for the CDR3: TGTGCCAGCAGCTACACCCAGGGATCCACACCCGGGGAGCTGTTTTTT.

This clone was counted a few times. The chain employs TRBV9 and TRBJ1-6; D might be TRBD1 (5 bases). CDR1 and CDR2 from the germline V gene are SGDLS and YYNGEE. Trimming removed 5 bases at V and 8 bases at J, with 11 bases between. This CDR3 has 13 residues. The CDR3 nucleotides read TGTGCCAGCAGTGGGACTGGAGATTCACCCCTCCACTTT. Protein: CASSGTGDSPLHF.

V usage is TRBV7-2 and J usage is TRBJ2-5; a possible D gene is TRBD2 (5 bases). Germline CDR1 is SGHTA and CDR2 is FQGNSA. Trimming left V 3 bases short and J 0 bases short, with 8 bases between. The CDR3 loop spans 14 amino acids. CDR3 bases: TGTGCCAGCAGCTTTCCCGGGGACCAAGAGACCCAGTACTTC. Encoded protein: CASSFPGDQETQYF.

The J gene is TRBJ1-1, the V gene TRBV7-9; D is unresolved. V was clipped by 0 bases and J by 0 bases, with 20 bases between them. The V gene's germline CDR1 is SEHNR and CDR2 FQNEAQ (reference sequence). The CDR3 covers 19 residues. In DNA, the CDR3 is TGTGCCAGCAGCTTAGCTTCCCTCCCCGGTAGTTTAATGAACACTGAAGCTTTCTTT. Its translation is CASSLASLPGSLMNTEAFF.

The chain links TRBV27 to TRBJ2-7, with a weak D call TRBD2 (6 bases). Germline-derived CDR1 and CDR2 are MNHEY and SMNVEV (reference sequence). V was trimmed by 6 bases and J by 4 bases, leaving 13 bases between them. This CDR3 has 13 amino acids. CDR3 nucleotide sequence: TGTGCCAGCAGCTCTCGGGACTTTTACGAGCAGTACTTC. This encodes CASSSRDFYEQYF.

V gene TRBV5-8 combines with J gene TRBJ2-7; TRBD2 agrees at 8 bases. V shed 10 bases and J 5 bases; nucleotides not matched to a gene: 17. Germline values: CDR1 SGHTS, CDR2 YDEGEE. The CDR3 has 15 residues. The CDR3 here is CAYSSGRLLVDEQYF. CDR3 DNA: TGTGCCTACTCCAGCGGGAGATTATTGGTGGACGAGCAGTACTTC.